These 19 T cell receptor beta chains were all obtained from the same sample, sequenced in a study of blood T cells in healthy people across ages. Next came a second PCR, run for about 7 to 12 cycles, which used a sample-barcoded 5' primer along with a J-beta primer mix. TCRdb analysed the 5' RACE reads with MiXCR anew, one entry per CDR3 protein. The data hold 550,000 to 700,000 distinct CDR3 sequences, with about 26% observed a single time. Sequences were obtained from blood. These receptors were taken from a woman in her 70s in good health.

This clonotype was counted only a few times. The chain carries TRBV9 and TRBJ1-4; possible D gene TRBD1, 6 bases. CDR1 and CDR2 from the germline V gene are SGDLS and YYNGEE. This CDR3 is built from 14 residues. V lost 0 bases, J lost 7 bases, and 10 bases lay in between. CDR3 region: CASSVAGVGEKLFF. The CDR3 nucleotides are TGTGCCAGCAGCGTAGCAGGGGTTGGTGAAAAACTGTTTTTT.

This rearrangement joins TRBV7-3 to TRBJ2-5; D possibly corresponds to TRBD1 (6 bases). The J call is doubtful: the DNA matches TRBJ2-7 better. Per germline, CDR1 SGHTA and CDR2 FQGTGA. The CDR3 runs 15 residues. This CDR3 is CASSANRASSYEQYF. CDR3 nucleotides: TGTGCCAGCAGCGCCAACAGGGCGAGCTCCTACGAGCAGTACTTC.

The chain combines TRBV2 with TRBJ2-7; D is perhaps TRBD1 (5 bases). CDR1 is SNHLY, CDR2 FYNNEI, per germline. The CDR3 consists of 11 residues. V lost 8 bases, J lost 5 bases, and 10 bases lay in between. CDR3 protein: CASAGFDEQYF. The DNA for the CDR3 is TGTGCCAGCGCAGGGTTCGACGAGCAGTACTTC.

The CDR3 DNA follows: TGTGCCAGCAGCTCACTAAGTGGGCCCTACGAGCAGTACTTC. It is translated as CASSSLSGPYEQYF. This chain uses TRBV7-2 with TRBJ2-5; D is unclear. The J call is in doubt because the DNA end fits TRBJ2-7 better. This CDR3 is 14 amino acids long. CDR1 and CDR2 from the germline V gene are SGHTA and FQGNSA.

The chain links TRBV7-9 to TRBJ2-1; no firm D call. The V gene's germline CDR1 is SEHNR and CDR2 FQNEAQ (reference sequence). The CDR3 has 11 amino acids. Trimming shortened V by 1 base and J by 8 bases, and 3 bases separated the two germline ends. The CDR3 DNA reads TGTGCCAGCAGCTTAGAGTATGAGCAGTTCTTC. It encodes CASSLEYEQFF.

This sequence joins TRBV5-5 and TRBJ1-3; D is perhaps TRBD1 (5 bases). Trimming took off 0 bases at V and 2 bases at J, with 9 bases between the two ends. Germline values: CDR1 SGHKS, CDR2 YYEKEE (reference sequence). The length of the CDR3 is 15 residues. The CDR3 is CASSLEGPPGNTIYF. The DNA of the CDR3 is TGTGCCAGCAGCTTGGAGGGACCTCCTGGAAACACCATATATTTT.

A note on this clonotype: A much more abundant neighbour one base away suggests this may be a read error. The genes are TRBV9 and TRBJ2-3; D call uncertain. Germline loops: CDR1 SGDLS, CDR2 YYNGEE. V was trimmed by 0 bases and J by 2 bases, leaving 4 bases between them. This CDR3 is built from 13 residues. CDR3 residues: CASSVGNTDTQYF. DNA of the CDR3: TGTGCCAGCAGCGTAGGTAACACAGATACGCAGTATTTT. Complete variable domain (other parts from reference TRBV9 and TRBJ2-3): DSGVTQTPKHLITATGQRVTLRCSPRSGDLSVYWYQQSLDQGLQFLIQYYNGEERAKGNILERFSAQQFPDLHSELNLSSLELGDSALYFCASSVGNTDTQYFGPGTRLTVL.

This chain links TRBV6-5 with TRBJ2-7, with D possibly matching TRBD1 (6 bases). The V gene lost 0 bases and the J gene lost 2 bases, with 11 bases spanning the gap. This CDR3 region has 15 residues. Germline assignment: CDR1 MNHEY and CDR2 SVGAGI. The CDR3 is CASSYSFGDTYEQYF. The CDR3 coding sequence is TGTGCCAGCAGTTACTCGTTTGGGGACACCTACGAGCAGTACTTC.

The table lists this clonotype with a few counts. The chain links TRBV7-8 to TRBJ1-2; tentatively, D is TRBD1 (5 bases). The CDR3 runs to 16 residues. CDR1 and CDR2 (germline): SGHVS, FQNEAQ. The V end lost 2 bases, the J end lost 7 bases, and 20 bases lay between the germline ends. DNA for the CDR3: TGTGCCAGCAGCTTAAATGGTGGGACGCTAGGACGTGGCTACACCTTC. It specifies CASSLNGGTLGRGYTF.

The rearrangement links TRBV25-1 to TRBJ1-2; possible D gene TRBD1, 5 bases. The germline gives CDR1 MGHDK, CDR2 SYGVNS. The length of the CDR3 is 12 residues. With 3 bases removed from V and 6 bases from J, the gap between germline ends came to 8 bases. The DNA for the CDR3 is TGTGCCAGCAGTGACAGGGACCATGGCTACACCTTC. It specifies CASSDRDHGYTF.

The rearrangement joins TRBV29-1 to TRBJ2-7; no clear D gene. Per the germline V gene, CDR1 is SQVTM and CDR2 is ANQGSEA. This CDR3 spans 12 amino acids. With 3 bases removed from V and 2 bases from J, the gap between germline ends came to 8 bases. CDR3 nucleotide sequence: TGCAGCGTTGAGTTACAGACCTACGAGCAGTACTTC. It codes for CSVELQTYEQYF.

This chain uses TRBV7-8 with TRBJ2-1; 8 bases are a match to TRBD2. The CDR3 runs to 17 residues. CDR1 is SGHVS, CDR2 FQNEAQ, per germline. V lost 1 base, J lost 3 bases, and 8 bases stayed unmatched. DNA of the CDR3: TGTGCCAGCAGCTTAGTATTGGGTAGCGGGGTCTACAATGAGCAGTTCTTC. This codes for CASSLVLGSGVYNEQFF.

The chain links TRBV20-1 to TRBJ2-3; D is perhaps TRBD2 (5 bases). From germline, CDR1 is DFQATT and CDR2 SNEGSKA (reference sequence). The V end was cut by 3 bases, the J end by 2 bases, with 12 bases between. This CDR3 spans 14 amino acids. The DNA of the CDR3 is TGCAGTGCTAGCTGGGGAGCCCTCACAGATACGCAGTATTTT. This translates into CSASWGALTDTQYF.

This clonotype was picked up one time. This chain joins TRBV29-1 and TRBJ1-3; TRBD1 might be the D (6 bases). Germline CDR1 and CDR2: SQVTM and ANQGSEA. V shed 0 bases and J shed 6 bases, with 18 bases lying between them. The CDR3 length is 16 residues. The CDR3 DNA sequence: TGCAGCGTTGAAGAGCCTCCCAGGGGATCGGAAAACACCATATATTTT. Translated: CSVEEPPRGSENTIYF.

The rearrangement uses TRBV25-1 and TRBJ1-6, with TRBD1 as a possible D gene (6 bases). This CDR3 contains 15 residues. Germline V gene lookup returns CDR1 MGHDK and CDR2 SYGVNS. Between the trimmed V and J ends, which lost 2 bases and 6 bases, there was a span of 11 bases. The CDR3 reads CASSETQGSNSPLHF. The CDR3 coding sequence is TGTGCCAGCAGTGAAACACAGGGAAGTAATTCACCCCTCCACTTT.

This clonotype was counted only a few times. The junction does not match germline at one end; this may be a read error. The CDR3 region has the DNA TGTGCCGGCAGTCTGAGCGGGGGCCCTAGCACAGATACGCAGTATTTT. As protein: CAGSLSGGPSTDTQYF. This chain connects TRBV11-2 to TRBJ2-3; 8 bases map to TRBD2. The CDR3 extends over 16 amino acids. Per the germline V gene, CDR1 is SGHAT and CDR2 is FQNNGV. Supplemented by reference TRBV11-2 and TRBJ2-3, the full variable domain reads EAGVAQSPRYKIIEKRQSVAFWCNPISGHATLYWYQQILGQGPKLLIQFQNNGVVDDSQLPKDRFSAERLKGVDSTLKIQPAKLEDSAVYLCAGSLSGGPSTDTQYFGPGTRLTVL.

This clonotype has just one count. The chain employs TRBV6-1 and TRBJ1-6, with D unclear. Looked up from germline, CDR1 is MNHNS and CDR2 is SASEGT. This CDR3 has 15 residues. Trimming took 2 bases from V and 7 from J, leaving 12 bases between them. CDR3 protein: CASSELLHQNSPLHF. In nucleotides, the CDR3 is TGTGCCAGCAGTGAACTTCTACACCAAAATTCACCCCTCCACTTT.

This clonotype was detected only a few times. V usage is TRBV5-1 and J usage is TRBJ1-4; 8 bases map to TRBD1. Germline assignment: CDR1 SGHRS and CDR2 YFSETQ. V shed 3 bases and J 8 bases; nucleotides not matched to a gene: 3. CDR3 length equals 13 residues. CDR3 nucleotides: TGCGCCAGCAGCTGGGACAGGCGAGAAAAACTGTTTTTT. Its translation: CASSWDRREKLFF.

The chain carries TRBV7-9 and TRBJ2-5, with D possibly called TRBD1 or TRBD2 (5 bases each). Trimming removed 4 bases from V and 0 bases from J, with 12 bases in between. The CDR3 has 15 residues. Germline-derived CDR1 and CDR2 are SEHNR and FQNEAQ (reference sequence). The CDR3 sequence is CASSWETEYQETQYF. CDR3 in DNA: TGTGCCAGCAGCTGGGAGACAGAGTACCAAGAGACCCAGTACTTC.